These T cell receptor beta chains were read from a single sample in a study of Graves' ophthalmopathy and Graves' hyperthyroidism. TCRdb re-called the multiplex PCR reads through MiXCR, storing one row per CDR3 protein. Counted here are about 230,000 distinct CDR3 sequences, around 50% occurring once; the ten biggest clones make up roughly 50%. The source material was peripheral blood. These receptors were obtained from an adult man with Graves' ophthalmopathy. Both conserved end residues are trimmed from each CDR3. Fields, in order: CDR3 protein, CDR3 length, V gene.

ASSTGRLGGEQY 12 TRBV19
ATSGRTGSYPYEQY 14 TRBV15
ASSASGDGDYGYT 13 TRBV10-3
ATSRDRGGGYT 11 TRBV15
ASKWDRAGELF 11 TRBV7-2
ATSDWGTNTGELF 13 TRBV24-1
SVGDRVGQPQH 11 TRBV29-1
SARDRRGTEAF 11 TRBV20-1
ASSQEIEDSHEQY 13 TRBV4-3
ASSGRQTNYGYT 12 TRBV19
ASSSDSFSYEQY 12 TRBV6-5
ASSLGLVGETQY 12 TRBV7-9
ASLRSTNTGELF 12 TRBV6-6
ASSPGTQSGYT 11 TRBV5-1
ASSLWIGEGQPQH 13 TRBV7-2
AISDGGGGQPQH 12 TRBV10-3
ASSWGGTGGASTEAF 15 TRBV5-1
ASSSRDRSPGSEQY 14 TRBV12-3/TRBV12-4
AWSAVSGANVLT 12 TRBV30
ASSPRGTSGRAEETQY 16 TRBV7-9